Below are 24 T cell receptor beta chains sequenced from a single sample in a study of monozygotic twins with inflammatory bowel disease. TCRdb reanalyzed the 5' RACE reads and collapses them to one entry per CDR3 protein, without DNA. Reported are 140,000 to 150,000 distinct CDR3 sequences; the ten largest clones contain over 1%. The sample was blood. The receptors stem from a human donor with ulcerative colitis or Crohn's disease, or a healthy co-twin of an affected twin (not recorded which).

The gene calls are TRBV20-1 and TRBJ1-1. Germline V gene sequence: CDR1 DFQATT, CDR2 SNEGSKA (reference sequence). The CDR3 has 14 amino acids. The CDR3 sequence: CSVIGRGLNTEAFF.

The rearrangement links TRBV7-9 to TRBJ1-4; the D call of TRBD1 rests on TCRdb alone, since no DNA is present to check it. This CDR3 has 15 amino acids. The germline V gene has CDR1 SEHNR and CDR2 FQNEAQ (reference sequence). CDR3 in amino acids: CASSLVGSREEKLFF.

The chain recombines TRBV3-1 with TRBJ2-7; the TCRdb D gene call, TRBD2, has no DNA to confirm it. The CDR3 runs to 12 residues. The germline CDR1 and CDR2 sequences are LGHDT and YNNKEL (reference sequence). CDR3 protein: CAVADSYYEQYF.

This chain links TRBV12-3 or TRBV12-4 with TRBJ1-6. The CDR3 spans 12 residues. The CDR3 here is CASSSTNRPLRF.

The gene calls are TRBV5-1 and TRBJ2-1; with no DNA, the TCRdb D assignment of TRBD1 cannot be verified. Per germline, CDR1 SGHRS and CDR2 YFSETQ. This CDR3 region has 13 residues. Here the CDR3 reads CASSLTVMTGLFF.

The CDR3 protein is CASTRGGVDGYTF. The genes are TRBV5-5 and TRBJ1-2; the TRBD1 assignment by TCRdb is unverifiable without DNA. This CDR3 has 13 residues. Germline values: CDR1 SGHKS, CDR2 YYEKEE (reference sequence).

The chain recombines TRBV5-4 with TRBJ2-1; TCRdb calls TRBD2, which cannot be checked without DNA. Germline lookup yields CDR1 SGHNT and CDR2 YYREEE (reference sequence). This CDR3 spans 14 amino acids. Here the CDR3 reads CASSLTTTYNEQFF.

The chain's CDR3 is CASSPPRRGAKLGTGELFF. The V call is TRBV12-3 or TRBV12-4, the J call TRBJ2-2; TCRdb reports TRBD1, a call that lacks DNA to check it against. CDR3 length equals 19 residues.

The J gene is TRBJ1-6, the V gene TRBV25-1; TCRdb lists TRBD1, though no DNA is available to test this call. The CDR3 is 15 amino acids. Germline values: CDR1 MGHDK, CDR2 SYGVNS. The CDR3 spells CASSETRAGLTPLHF.

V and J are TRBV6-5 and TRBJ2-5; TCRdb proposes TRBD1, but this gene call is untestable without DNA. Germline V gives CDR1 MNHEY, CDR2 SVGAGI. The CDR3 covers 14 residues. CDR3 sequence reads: CASSYVGGRETQYF.

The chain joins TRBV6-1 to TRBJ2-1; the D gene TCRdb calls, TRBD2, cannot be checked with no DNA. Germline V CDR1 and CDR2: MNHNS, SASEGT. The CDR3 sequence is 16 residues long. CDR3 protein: CASSARRVSSYNEQFF.

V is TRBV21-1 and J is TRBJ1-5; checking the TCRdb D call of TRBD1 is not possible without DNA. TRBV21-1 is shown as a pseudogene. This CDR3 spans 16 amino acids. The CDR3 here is CASSKTEQRGHQPQHF.

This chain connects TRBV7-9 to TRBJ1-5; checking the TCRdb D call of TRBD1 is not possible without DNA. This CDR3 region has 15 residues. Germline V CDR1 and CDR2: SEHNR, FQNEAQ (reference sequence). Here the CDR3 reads CASSLGWQGEQPQHF.

The CDR3 here is CASSSRDSSTDTQYF. The chain links TRBV7-2 to TRBJ2-3; with no DNA, the TCRdb D assignment of TRBD2 cannot be verified. There are 15 residues in the CDR3. From germline, CDR1 is SGHTA and CDR2 FQGNSA.

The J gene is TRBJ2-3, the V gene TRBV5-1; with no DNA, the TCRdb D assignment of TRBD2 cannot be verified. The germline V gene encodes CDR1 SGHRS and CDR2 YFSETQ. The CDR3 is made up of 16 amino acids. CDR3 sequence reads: CASSLDRALSTDTQYF.

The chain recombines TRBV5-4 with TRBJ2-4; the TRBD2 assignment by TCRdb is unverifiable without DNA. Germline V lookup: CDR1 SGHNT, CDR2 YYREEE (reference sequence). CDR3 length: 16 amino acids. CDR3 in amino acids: CASSLEGLAAKNIQYF.

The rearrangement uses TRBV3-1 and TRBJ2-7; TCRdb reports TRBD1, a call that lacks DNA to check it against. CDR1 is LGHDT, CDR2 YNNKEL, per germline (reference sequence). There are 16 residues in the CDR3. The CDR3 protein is CASSLSRQGVPYEQYF.

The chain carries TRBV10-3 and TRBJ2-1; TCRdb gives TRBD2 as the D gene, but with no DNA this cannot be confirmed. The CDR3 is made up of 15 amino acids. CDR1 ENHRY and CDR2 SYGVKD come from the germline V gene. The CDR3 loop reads CAISGTSGIYNERFF.

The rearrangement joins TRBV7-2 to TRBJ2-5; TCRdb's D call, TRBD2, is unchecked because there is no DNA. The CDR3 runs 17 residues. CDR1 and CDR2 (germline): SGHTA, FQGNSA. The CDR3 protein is CASSLVASGRARETQYF.

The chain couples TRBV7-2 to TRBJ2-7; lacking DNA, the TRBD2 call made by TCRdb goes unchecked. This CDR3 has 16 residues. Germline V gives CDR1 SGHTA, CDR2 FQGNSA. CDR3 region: CASSLAGTSGRYEQYF.

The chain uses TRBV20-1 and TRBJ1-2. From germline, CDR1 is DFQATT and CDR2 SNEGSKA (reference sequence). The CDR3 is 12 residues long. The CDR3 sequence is CSAREIADGYTF.

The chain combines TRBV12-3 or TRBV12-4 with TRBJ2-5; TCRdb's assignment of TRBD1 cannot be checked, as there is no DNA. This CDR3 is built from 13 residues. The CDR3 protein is CASSLRGRETQYF.

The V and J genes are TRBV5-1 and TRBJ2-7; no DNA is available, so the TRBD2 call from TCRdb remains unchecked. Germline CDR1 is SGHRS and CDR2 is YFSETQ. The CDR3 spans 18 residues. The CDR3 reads CASSPGTRRPLGSYEQYF.

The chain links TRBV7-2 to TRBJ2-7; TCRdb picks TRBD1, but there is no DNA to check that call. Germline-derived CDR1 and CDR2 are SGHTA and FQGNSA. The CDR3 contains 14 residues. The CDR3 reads CASSPDRPSYEQYF.